The 27 T cell receptor beta chains in this list originate from one sample, sequenced in a study of CD8 T cells in ankylosing spondylitis. TCRdb reanalysed the 5' RACE reads using MiXCR and keeps one entry per CDR3 protein. The sample lists fewer than 250,000 distinct CDR3 sequences; around a quarter were seen once. Sequencing was done on a sample of blood, either unsorted or a sorted T cell fraction (not recorded which). The receptors derive from a male donor with ankylosing spondylitis or in good health (not recorded which).

This rearrangement joins TRBV12-1 to TRBJ2-1; the D call of TRBD2 is as the table states it, not checked on the DNA. TRBV12-1 is a pseudogene locus. This CDR3 region has 15 residues. CDR3 region: CASSLALAGYNEQFF. As DNA, the CDR3 is TGTGCCAGCAGCTTGGCCTTGGCGGGCTACAATGAGCAGTTCTTC.

The chain is built from TRBV20-1 and TRBJ1-4; D is possibly TRBD1 (5 bases). CDR1 and CDR2 (germline): DFQATT, SNEGSKA (reference sequence). The CDR3 is 14 residues long. Between the trimmed V and J ends, which lost 1 base and 10 bases, there was a span of 16 bases. CDR3 in amino acids: CSARVLGTDGKLFF. Written as DNA, the CDR3 is TGCAGTGCTAGAGTATTAGGGACCGATGGAAAACTGTTTTTT.

Many counts were recorded for this clonotype. The J gene is TRBJ1-3, the V gene TRBV7-2; D call uncertain. This CDR3 comprises 15 residues. V lost 5 bases and J lost 0, with 11 bases in between. Germline V gene data show CDR1 as SGHTA and CDR2 as FQGNSA. The CDR3, as DNA: TGTGCCAGCAGCCCCGTGGGCAGCTCTGGAAACACCATATATTTT. It encodes CASSPVGSSGNTIYF. The full variable domain, rest sourced from reference TRBV7-2 and TRBJ1-3, is GAGVSQSPSNKVTEKGKDVELRCDPISGHTALYWYRQSLGQGLEFLIYFQGNSAPDKSGLPSDRFSAERTGGSVSTLTIQRTQQEDSAVYLCASSPVGSSGNTIYFGEGSWLTVV.

This chain uses TRBV20-1 with TRBJ2-7; D might be TRBD1 (6 bases). V shed 5 bases and J shed 5 bases, with 13 bases lying between them. In germline, CDR1 is DFQATT, CDR2 SNEGSKA (reference sequence). The CDR3 is made up of 12 amino acids. The CDR3 protein is CSAGDMGHEQYF. The CDR3 bases are TGCAGTGCTGGGGACATGGGACACGAGCAGTACTTC.

This clonotype was recorded at least ten times. The chain uses TRBV29-1 and TRBJ2-1; TRBD2 matches at 8 bases. CDR3 length: 14 residues. CDR1 is SQVTM, CDR2 ANQGSEA, per germline. The CDR3 region is CSGLSGGTYNEQFF. For the CDR3, the DNA is TGCAGTGGCTTGAGCGGGGGCACCTACAATGAGCAGTTCTTC.

At least ten counts were recorded for this clonotype. The chain couples TRBV7-2 to TRBJ2-3; D not certain. This CDR3 contains 15 residues. The germline gives CDR1 SGHTA, CDR2 FQGNSA. The V end lost 5 bases, the J end lost 1 base, and 13 bases lay between the germline ends. This CDR3 is CASSVLGMGTDTQYF. Here the CDR3 DNA reads TGTGCCAGCAGCGTTCTAGGGATGGGCACAGATACGCAGTATTTT.

This clonotype was recorded once. The chain uses TRBV5-1 and TRBJ2-1; 14 bases are a match to TRBD2. Looked up from germline, CDR1 is SGHRS and CDR2 is YFSETQ. V lost 0 bases, J lost 4 bases, and 0 bases stayed unmatched. The CDR3 sequence is 16 residues long. The CDR3 bases are TGCGCCAGCAGCTTGGGACTAGCGGGGGGGTACAATGAGCAGTTCTTC. This sequence encodes CASSLGLAGGYNEQFF. Full variable domain (remainder filled in from reference TRBV5-1 and TRBJ2-1): KAGVTQTPRYLIKTRGQQVTLSCSPISGHRSVSWYQQTPGQGLQFLFEYFSETQRNKGNFPGRFSGRQFSNSRSEMNVSTLELGDSALYLCASSLGLAGGYNEQFFGPGTRLTVL.

The sample holds many counts of this clonotype. The CDR3 coding sequence is TGCGCCAGCAGCTTGGGGGCAGGGGCGTCCTACGAGCAGTACTTC. As protein: CASSLGAGASYEQYF. The rearrangement links TRBV5-1 to TRBJ2-7, with a tentative D call TRBD1 (6 bases). This CDR3 is built from 15 residues. V lost 0 bases and J lost 1, with 11 bases in between. The germline V gene encodes CDR1 SGHRS and CDR2 YFSETQ. The variable domain in full, completed from reference TRBV5-1 and TRBJ2-7, reads KAGVTQTPRYLIKTRGQQVTLSCSPISGHRSVSWYQQTPGQGLQFLFEYFSETQRNKGNFPGRFSGRQFSNSRSEMNVSTLELGDSALYLCASSLGAGASYEQYFGPGTRLTVT.

V gene TRBV10-3 combines with J gene TRBJ1-3; TRBD1 matches 7 bases. This CDR3 region has 15 residues. V trimming: 7 bases; J trimming: 3 bases; junction bases outside the gene matches: 9. CDR1 and CDR2 (germline): ENHRY, SYGVKD. The CDR3 DNA follows: TGTGCCATCACCCCTGAGGGGGCTTATGGAAACACCATATATTTT. Protein: CAITPEGAYGNTIYF.

The chain employs TRBV29-1 and TRBJ2-1; TRBD1 is a possible D gene (5 bases). The CDR3 totals 13 residues. Trimming shortened V by 5 bases and J by 0 bases, and 8 bases separated the two germline ends. CDR1 is SQVTM, CDR2 ANQGSEA, per germline. The CDR3 sequence is CSVPRDSYNEQFF. The CDR3 DNA reads as TGCAGCGTTCCCAGGGACTCCTACAATGAGCAGTTCTTC.

The chain employs TRBV5-6 and TRBJ2-5; D is undetermined. V dropped 4 bases and J dropped 5 bases, with 6 bases sitting between them. The CDR3 runs 11 residues. CDR1 and CDR2 from the germline V gene are SGHDT and YYEEEE. The CDR3 protein is CASSDRETQYF. The CDR3 nucleotides are TGTGCCAGCAGCGATCGGGAGACCCAGTACTTC.

There are many counts of this clonotype. The chain joins TRBV27 to TRBJ2-3; perhaps TRBD2 as D (5 bases). V lost 6 bases, J lost 0 bases, and 10 bases lay in between. CDR3 length: 14 residues. CDR1 is MNHEY and CDR2 is SMNVEV in the germline V gene (reference sequence). The chain's CDR3 is CASRGLASTDTQYF. The DNA for the CDR3 is TGTGCCAGCAGGGGCCTAGCTAGCACAGATACGCAGTATTTT.

This clonotype has at least ten counts. The chain combines TRBV14 with TRBJ2-7, with D hard to call. This CDR3 is 14 amino acids long. V shed 0 bases and J shed 5 bases, with 11 bases lying between them. The V gene's germline CDR1 is SGHDN and CDR2 FVKESK. The CDR3 sequence is CASSQDAWSNEQYF. For the CDR3, the DNA is TGTGCCAGCAGCCAAGATGCGTGGAGTAACGAGCAGTACTTC.

The genes are TRBV29-1 and TRBJ1-6; weak D call: TRBD1 (6 bases). From germline, CDR1 is SQVTM and CDR2 ANQGSEA. There are 13 residues in the CDR3. With 7 bases removed from V and 9 bases from J, the gap between germline ends came to 16 bases. In nucleotides, the CDR3 is TGCAGCGCCGCGGGGGGGGCTGGTTCACCCCTCCACTTT. This gives the protein CSAAGGAGSPLHF.

The CDR3 DNA is TGTGCCAGCAACCCCGGGACCCAAGCATATGGCTACACCTTC. Translated: CASNPGTQAYGYTF. This rearrangement joins TRBV6-1 to TRBJ1-2; tentative D call: TRBD1 (5 bases). The CDR3 sequence is 14 residues long. Trimming cost V 7 bases and J 5 bases, with 17 bases left between them. Germline CDR1 is MNHNS and CDR2 is SASEGT.

This chain joins TRBV5-1 and TRBJ2-1; D is undetermined. Trimming pared 0 bases from V and 9 bases from J, leaving 19 bases between. CDR1 is SGHRS and CDR2 is YFSETQ in the germline V gene. CDR3 length: 16 amino acids. CDR3 sequence (DNA): TGCGCCAGCAGCTTGGCTACCGACGGTCGAACCGGTGAGCAGTTCTTC. Translation: CASSLATDGRTGEQFF.

This clonotype appeared a single time. The chain uses TRBV12-3 or TRBV12-4 and TRBJ2-7, with TRBD1 matching over 7 bases. The ends lost 3 bases at V and 4 bases at J; junction bases unmatched: 6. The CDR3 has 14 amino acids. The CDR3 loop reads CASSLRGGGYEQYF. Here the CDR3 DNA reads TGTGCCAGCAGTTTGCGAGGGGGCGGGTACGAGCAGTACTTC.

The chain joins TRBV20-1 to TRBJ2-2; D might be TRBD2 (6 bases). V was trimmed by 0 bases and J by 7 bases, leaving 15 bases between them. Germline V gene lookup returns CDR1 DFQATT and CDR2 SNEGSKA (reference sequence). CDR3 length equals 15 residues. DNA for the CDR3: TGCAGTGCTAGAGATCCATCGGGAGCGGACGGGGAGCTGTTTTTT. Translating it yields CSARDPSGADGELFF.

The chain links TRBV20-1 to TRBJ2-7, with TRBD2 identical over 13 bases. Germline lookup yields CDR1 DFQATT and CDR2 SNEGSKA (reference sequence). J was trimmed by 3 bases and V by 4 bases; bases with no gene match: 6. This CDR3 has 15 amino acids. The CDR3 spells CSANHGLAGVYEQYF. In DNA form, the CDR3 reads TGCAGTGCTAACCATGGACTAGCGGGGGTCTACGAGCAGTACTTC.

The V and J genes are TRBV20-1 and TRBJ2-3, with D possibly matching TRBD2 (6 bases). The CDR3 has 14 residues. CDR1 is DFQATT and CDR2 is SNEGSKA in the germline V gene (reference sequence). Trimming pared 3 bases from V and 3 bases from J, leaving 13 bases between. The CDR3 here is CSASKGTATDTQYF. The DNA of the CDR3 is TGCAGTGCTAGTAAAGGGACTGCGACAGATACGCAGTATTTT.

This clonotype is labeled as medium-sized (0.01 to 0.1%). The chain combines TRBV20-1 with TRBJ2-7; 14 bases match TRBD2. CDR3 size: 16 residues. The germline CDR1 and CDR2 sequences are DFQATT and SNEGSKA (reference sequence). V shed 2 bases and J 0 bases; nucleotides not matched to a gene: 3. The CDR3, as DNA: TGCAGTGCTAGACCCGGGACTAGCGGGGGCTCCTACGAGCAGTACTTC. This translates into CSARPGTSGGSYEQYF.

There are many counts of this clonotype. The V and J genes are TRBV6-5 and TRBJ1-1; D possibly corresponds to TRBD1 (6 bases). The germline CDR1 and CDR2 sequences are MNHEY and SVGAGI. CDR3 size: 16 residues. The V end lost 0 bases, the J end lost 3 bases, and 14 bases lay between the germline ends. The CDR3 bases are TGTGCCAGCAGTTACTCCGCGGGGGGCCGGGACACTGAAGCTTTCTTT. Translating it yields CASSYSAGGRDTEAFF.

V is TRBV2 and J is TRBJ2-1; TRBD2 matches 10 bases. There are 15 residues in the CDR3. The germline CDR1 and CDR2 sequences are SNHLY and FYNNEI. Unmatched junction bases numbered 9, after V lost 5 bases and J lost 8 bases. This CDR3 is CASSPLAGVSHEQFF. CDR3 bases: TGTGCCAGCAGTCCTCTAGCGGGAGTATCGCATGAGCAGTTCTTC.

In this sample, this clonotype turned up once. The chain is built from TRBV29-1 and TRBJ2-3; TRBD1 aligns across 7 bases. V lost 2 bases, J lost 2 bases, and 7 bases stayed unmatched. CDR3 length: 15 residues. Germline lookup yields CDR1 SQVTM and CDR2 ANQGSEA. This CDR3 is CSVEWLDRYTDTQYF. The CDR3 DNA reads as TGCAGCGTTGAATGGCTGGACAGGTACACAGATACGCAGTATTTT.

The chain has TRBV10-3 and TRBJ2-1, with 8 bases identical to TRBD2. The junction had 2 bases not matched to a gene; V was cut back by 6 bases and J by 10 bases. CDR3 size: 11 residues. Germline assignment: CDR1 ENHRY and CDR2 SYGVKD. CDR3 DNA: TGTGCCATCAGCGGCGGGAGGGAGCAGTTCTTC. This translates into CAISGGREQFF.

On this clonotype itself: Mismatch with germline at one junction end may stem from a read error. CDR3: CASSFGLAGAVF. The CDR3 DNA reads TGTGCCAGCAGTTTTGGACTAGCGGGGGCCGTCTTC. The V gene is TRBV12-3 or TRBV12-4, the J gene TRBJ2-7; 13 nucleotides agree with TRBD2. The CDR3 is 12 amino acids.

There are many counts of this clonotype. V gene TRBV5-1 combines with J gene TRBJ2-1; 10 positions agree with TRBD2. This CDR3 contains 16 residues. Trimming took 4 bases from V and 10 from J; bases not matched to a gene: 14. Germline loops: CDR1 SGHRS, CDR2 YFSETQ. The DNA for the CDR3 is TGCGCCAGCAGCCTGGGAACTAGCGGGGCCAGGGGGGAGCAGTTCTTC. This gives the protein CASSLGTSGARGEQFF.